A selection of T cell receptor beta chains follows, all from one sample in a study of cytomegalovirus exposure and HLA in healthy donors. Repertoires were generated with immunoSEQ multiplex PCR, while TCRdb's copy carries only in-frame clones and drops some. Counted here are more than 95,000 clones, less than 80% occurring once; the ten biggest clones make up 2.5% to 3.5%. Sequences were obtained from PBMCs. All receptors come from a woman aged 45-65 years in good health and CMV-seronegative. Each CDR3 is given with its conserved first and last residue. D genes are given only for firm matches. Some rows mark clone size as missing; the rest say once, few, many or name a class of expanded clone.

v_gene	abundance	d_gene	j_gene	CDR3aa	CDR3nt
TRBV7-2	-	-	TRBJ2-3	CASSPLRGTDTQYF	TGTGCCAGCAGCCCCCTGCGGGGTACAGATACGCAGTATTTT
TRBV5-4	-	-	TRBJ2-7	CASSRWRDPQDEQYF	TGTGCCAGCAGCCGATGGCGGGACCCCCAGGACGAGCAGTACTTC
TRBV19	-	-	TRBJ1-2	CASTPPRSATRVNGYTF	TGTGCCAGTACCCCACCCCGGTCTGCGACTAGGGTAAATGGCTACACCTTC
TRBV7-2	few	TRBD1	TRBJ1-2	CASSWGTGENYGYTF	TGTGCCAGCTCTTGGGGGACAGGGGAAAACTATGGCTACACCTTC
TRBV6-5	-	TRBD1	TRBJ2-3	CASSSGTGGTQYF	TGTGCCAGCAGTTCCGGGACAGGGGGCACGCAGTATTTT
TRBV30	-	-	TRBJ2-1	CTADSYNEQFF	TGTACGGCGGACTCCTACAATGAGCAGTTCTTC
TRBV5-5	-	TRBD2	TRBJ2-1	CASSLGGLAGGPGNEQFF	TGTGCCAGCAGCTTGGGGGGACTAGCGGGAGGGCCAGGAAATGAGCAGTTCTTC
TRBV11-2	-	TRBD2	TRBJ2-1	CASSSWTSGALNEQFF	TGTGCCAGCAGCTCCTGGACTAGCGGGGCCCTCAATGAGCAGTTCTTC
TRBV15	-	-	TRBJ1-5	CATSRVPESNQPQHF	TGTGCCACCAGCAGAGTCCCAGAAAGCAATCAGCCCCAGCATTTT
TRBV6-4	once	TRBD1	TRBJ2-5	CASRNEGTVTYETQYF	TGTGCCAGCAGAAACGAGGGGACAGTCACTTACGAGACCCAGTACTTC
TRBV2	-	-	TRBJ1-5	CASSDTGNQPQHF	TGTGCCAGCAGTGATACAGGGAATCAGCCCCAGCATTTT
TRBV5-1	-	TRBD1	TRBJ2-1	CASSRGLNEQFF	TGCGCCAGCAGCAGGGGGCTCAATGAGCAGTTCTTC
TRBV11-3	-	-	TRBJ1-1	CASSLAPGVEAFF	TGTGCCAGCAGCTTAGCCCCGGGGGTTGAAGCTTTCTTT
TRBV19	-	-	TRBJ2-5	CASSIDLKGSGTQYF	TGTGCCAGTAGTATAGATCTTAAGGGGTCCGGGACCCAGTACTTC
TRBV7-7	few	TRBD1	TRBJ2-5	CASSFTGQGEETQYF	TGTGCCAGCAGCTTCACCGGACAGGGGGAAGAGACCCAGTACTTC